This TCR beta chain is from a study of early T cells in non-severe SARS-CoV-2 infection. This CDR3 contains 16 residues. Trimming removed 0 bases at V and 7 bases at J, with 19 bases between. CDR1 SQVTM and CDR2 ANQGSEA come from the germline V gene. Ten or more counts support this clonotype. TCRdb re-analysed the 5' RACE reads in MiXCR, keeping a single row per CDR3 protein. Counted here are approximately 70,000 distinct CDR3 sequences, about an eighth occurring once; the ten biggest clones make up around 6.7%. The J gene is TRBJ2-4, the V gene TRBV29-1; D is possibly TRBD1 (7 bases). The TCR was taken from an adult who was a healthcare worker with PCR-confirmed SARS-CoV-2 infection or an uninfected control (not recorded which). Specimen: whole blood. CDR3 coding DNA: TGCAGCGTTGAAGACCAGGGGGGAAGCCGTATGAACATTCAGTACTTC. It is translated as CSVEDQGGSRMNIQYF.